These T cell receptor beta chains were read from a single sample in a study of blood T cell repertoires in COVID-19. Only in-frame clones appear in the TCRdb table, and some are missing; sequencing was by immunoSEQ multiplex PCR. The table records roughly 220,000 clones, nearly 90% of them present only once. Input material: PBMCs or T cells enriched from blood (not recorded which). These receptors were taken from a man younger than 45 who had been exposed to COVID-19. CDR3s include the opening cysteine and the closing phenylalanine or tryptophan. Fields, in order: clone size, D gene, V gene, J gene, CDR3 protein, CDR3 DNA. D genes are given only for firm matches. A clone size is listed for some rows: how often the clone was seen (once, few, many), or a class if it is expanded.

clone_size: .; d_call: .; v_call: TRBV13; j_call: TRBJ1-6; cdr3_aa: CASSLLGPLHF; cdr3_nt: TGTGCCAGCAGCTTGCTCGGGCCCCTCCACTTT
clone_size: .; d_call: .; v_call: TRBV20-1; j_call: TRBJ1-1; cdr3_aa: CSASGQIEAFF; cdr3_nt: TGCAGTGCTAGCGGACAAATTGAAGCTTTCTTT
clone_size: once; d_call: .; v_call: TRBV3-1/TRBV3-2; j_call: TRBJ1-4; cdr3_aa: CASSQGRGPNEKLFF; cdr3_nt: TGTGCCAGCAGCCAAGGGAGGGGCCCTAATGAAAAACTGTTTTTT
clone_size: .; d_call: .; v_call: TRBV4-1; j_call: TRBJ2-1; cdr3_aa: CASSLTLSLGENEQFF; cdr3_nt: TGCGCCAGCAGTCTTACCCTCAGTTTAGGGGAAAATGAGCAGTTCTTC
clone_size: .; d_call: .; v_call: TRBV4-1; j_call: TRBJ2-5; cdr3_aa: CASSPRTDFQETQYF; cdr3_nt: TGCGCCAGCAGCCCCCGGACAGACTTCCAAGAGACCCAGTACTTC
clone_size: .; d_call: .; v_call: TRBV19; j_call: TRBJ1-5; cdr3_aa: CASSMTDRSPLSNQPQHF; cdr3_nt: TGTGCCAGTAGTATGACAGACAGGAGCCCCCTAAGCAATCAGCCCCAGCATTTT
clone_size: .; d_call: TRBD1; v_call: TRBV5-6; j_call: TRBJ1-5; cdr3_aa: CASSLTGGEGQPQHF; cdr3_nt: TGTGCCAGCAGCTTGACAGGGGGGGAAGGTCAGCCCCAGCATTTT
clone_size: .; d_call: .; v_call: TRBV7-7; j_call: TRBJ2-1; cdr3_aa: CAIGEHEQFF; cdr3_nt: TGTGCCATCGGGGAGCATGAGCAGTTCTTC
clone_size: .; d_call: TRBD1; v_call: TRBV10-3; j_call: TRBJ1-4; cdr3_aa: CAISEGPQGVYEKLFF; cdr3_nt: TGTGCCATCAGTGAGGGACCACAGGGGGTCTATGAAAAACTGTTTTTT
clone_size: .; d_call: TRBD1; v_call: TRBV2; j_call: TRBJ1-5; cdr3_aa: CASSEGQGEQPQHF; cdr3_nt: TGTGCCAGCAGTGAGGGACAGGGGGAGCAGCCCCAGCATTTT
clone_size: once; d_call: .; v_call: TRBV11-2; j_call: TRBJ2-7; cdr3_aa: CASSSKTGTYFYEQYF; cdr3_nt: TGTGCCAGCAGCTCAAAAACCGGGACTTATTTCTACGAGCAGTACTTC
clone_size: .; d_call: TRBD1; v_call: TRBV5-1; j_call: TRBJ2-7; cdr3_aa: CASSLAPDRAYSYEQYF; cdr3_nt: TGCGCCAGCAGCTTGGCCCCGGACAGGGCCTACTCCTACGAGCAGTACTTC
clone_size: .; d_call: .; v_call: TRBV18; j_call: TRBJ2-7; cdr3_aa: CASSLQGTAYEQYF; cdr3_nt: TGTGCCAGCTCACTTCAGGGGACCGCCTACGAGCAGTACTTC
clone_size: .; d_call: TRBD1; v_call: TRBV12-3/TRBV12-4; j_call: TRBJ1-1; cdr3_aa: CASSLGQGEAFF; cdr3_nt: TGTGCCAGCAGTTTAGGACAGGGTGAAGCTTTCTTT
clone_size: .; d_call: .; v_call: TRBV25-1; j_call: TRBJ2-7; cdr3_aa: CASSLVAEQYF; cdr3_nt: TGTGCCAGCAGTCTAGTCGCCGAGCAGTACTTC
clone_size: once; d_call: .; v_call: TRBV10-3; j_call: TRBJ2-2; cdr3_aa: CAIHGDMRTGELFF; cdr3_nt: TGTGCCATACATGGAGATATGCGTACCGGGGAGCTGTTTTTT
clone_size: .; d_call: .; v_call: TRBV19; j_call: TRBJ2-5; cdr3_aa: CASSIRGQETQYF; cdr3_nt: TGTGCCAGTAGTATTAGGGGGCAAGAGACCCAGTACTTC
clone_size: .; d_call: .; v_call: TRBV20-1; j_call: TRBJ2-1; cdr3_aa: CSARVGPEFF; cdr3_nt: TGCAGTGCTCGGGTCGGCCCAGAGTTCTTC
clone_size: once; d_call: .; v_call: TRBV20-1; j_call: TRBJ1-2; cdr3_aa: CSAKREGYTF; cdr3_nt: TGCAGTGCTAAGAGGGAAGGCTACACCTTC
clone_size: .; d_call: .; v_call: TRBV4-2; j_call: TRBJ2-7; cdr3_aa: CASSQGAGRGNEQYF; cdr3_nt: TGTGCCAGCAGCCAAGGAGCGGGGAGGGGGAACGAGCAGTACTTC
clone_size: .; d_call: TRBD1; v_call: TRBV5-1; j_call: TRBJ1-2; cdr3_aa: CASSSPAIGTANYGYTF; cdr3_nt: TGCGCCAGCAGCTCCCCTGCCATAGGGACAGCTAACTATGGCTACACCTTC
clone_size: .; d_call: TRBD1; v_call: TRBV10-3; j_call: TRBJ1-2; cdr3_aa: CAIRRDSTNYGYTF; cdr3_nt: TGTGCCATCAGGCGGGACAGTACTAACTATGGCTACACCTTC
clone_size: .; d_call: .; v_call: TRBV7-2; j_call: TRBJ2-2; cdr3_aa: CASSQMRRVSGGELFF; cdr3_nt: TGTGCCAGCAGTCAGATGCGGCGGGTAAGTGGCGGGGAGCTGTTTTTT
clone_size: .; d_call: TRBD2; v_call: TRBV11-2; j_call: TRBJ2-7; cdr3_aa: CASRLGGAAGGPYEQYF; cdr3_nt: TGTGCCAGCCGCCTCGGTGGGGCAGCGGGGGGACCCTACGAGCAGTACTTC
clone_size: .; d_call: .; v_call: TRBV3-1/TRBV3-2; j_call: TRBJ2-5; cdr3_aa: CASSLARVTQETQYF; cdr3_nt: TGTGCCAGCAGCCTCGCCCGGGTCACCCAAGAGACCCAGTACTTC
clone_size: .; d_call: .; v_call: TRBV2; j_call: TRBJ1-1; cdr3_aa: CASSEVRDTEAFF; cdr3_nt: TGTGCCAGCAGTGAAGTCAGGGACACTGAAGCTTTCTTT
clone_size: .; d_call: .; v_call: TRBV30; j_call: TRBJ2-5; cdr3_aa: CAWSARLQETQYF; cdr3_nt: TGTGCCTGGAGTGCCCGACTCCAAGAGACCCAGTACTTC
clone_size: .; d_call: .; v_call: TRBV27; j_call: TRBJ2-7; cdr3_aa: CASSLSVGGYEQYF; cdr3_nt: TGTGCCAGCAGTTTATCGGTAGGGGGCTACGAGCAGTACTTC